What follows are 3 T cell receptor beta chains derived from one specimen sequenced in a study of T cell responses to AZD1222 COVID-19 vaccine. This table comes from immunoSEQ multiplex PCR, and its TCRdb copy is limited to in-frame clones, with some not included. The repertoire consists of approximately 150,000 clones, with roughly 92% occurring once and the leading ten covering around 1.7%. The source material was peripheral blood, sampled on day 0 of AZD1222 vaccination. The receptors derive from an adult in good health.

The V gene is TRBV5-1, the J gene TRBJ2-7, with D possibly being TRBD2 (5 bases). Germline V gene lookup returns CDR1 SGHRS and CDR2 YFSETQ. The V end was cut by 2 bases, the J end by 4 bases, with 13 bases between. This CDR3 has 14 residues. The CDR3 nucleotides are TGCGCCAGCAGCTTCGGACCCGGGGAATACGAGCAGTACTTC. Its protein product is CASSFGPGEYEQYF.

This chain joins TRBV3-1 (or the pseudogene TRBV3-2) and TRBJ2-2, with D perhaps TRBD1 or TRBD2 (5 bases each). With 1 base removed from V and 2 bases from J, the gap between germline ends came to 14 bases. Germline CDR1 LGHDT, CDR2 YNNKEL (reference sequence). The CDR3 extends over 17 amino acids. The CDR3 is CASSQGGRILNTGELFF. CDR3 bases: TGTGCCAGCAGCCAAGGGGGACGGATCTTAAACACCGGGGAGCTGTTTTTT.

V usage is TRBV19 and J usage is TRBJ1-1; the D is unclear. CDR1 and CDR2 from the germline V gene are LNHDA and SQIVND (reference sequence). The V and J ends lost 1 base and 6 bases respectively, with 3 bases between them. The CDR3 spans 11 residues. The CDR3 nucleotides read TGTGCCAGTAGTATAGGCCCTGAAGCTTTCTTT. Its protein is CASSIGPEAFF.